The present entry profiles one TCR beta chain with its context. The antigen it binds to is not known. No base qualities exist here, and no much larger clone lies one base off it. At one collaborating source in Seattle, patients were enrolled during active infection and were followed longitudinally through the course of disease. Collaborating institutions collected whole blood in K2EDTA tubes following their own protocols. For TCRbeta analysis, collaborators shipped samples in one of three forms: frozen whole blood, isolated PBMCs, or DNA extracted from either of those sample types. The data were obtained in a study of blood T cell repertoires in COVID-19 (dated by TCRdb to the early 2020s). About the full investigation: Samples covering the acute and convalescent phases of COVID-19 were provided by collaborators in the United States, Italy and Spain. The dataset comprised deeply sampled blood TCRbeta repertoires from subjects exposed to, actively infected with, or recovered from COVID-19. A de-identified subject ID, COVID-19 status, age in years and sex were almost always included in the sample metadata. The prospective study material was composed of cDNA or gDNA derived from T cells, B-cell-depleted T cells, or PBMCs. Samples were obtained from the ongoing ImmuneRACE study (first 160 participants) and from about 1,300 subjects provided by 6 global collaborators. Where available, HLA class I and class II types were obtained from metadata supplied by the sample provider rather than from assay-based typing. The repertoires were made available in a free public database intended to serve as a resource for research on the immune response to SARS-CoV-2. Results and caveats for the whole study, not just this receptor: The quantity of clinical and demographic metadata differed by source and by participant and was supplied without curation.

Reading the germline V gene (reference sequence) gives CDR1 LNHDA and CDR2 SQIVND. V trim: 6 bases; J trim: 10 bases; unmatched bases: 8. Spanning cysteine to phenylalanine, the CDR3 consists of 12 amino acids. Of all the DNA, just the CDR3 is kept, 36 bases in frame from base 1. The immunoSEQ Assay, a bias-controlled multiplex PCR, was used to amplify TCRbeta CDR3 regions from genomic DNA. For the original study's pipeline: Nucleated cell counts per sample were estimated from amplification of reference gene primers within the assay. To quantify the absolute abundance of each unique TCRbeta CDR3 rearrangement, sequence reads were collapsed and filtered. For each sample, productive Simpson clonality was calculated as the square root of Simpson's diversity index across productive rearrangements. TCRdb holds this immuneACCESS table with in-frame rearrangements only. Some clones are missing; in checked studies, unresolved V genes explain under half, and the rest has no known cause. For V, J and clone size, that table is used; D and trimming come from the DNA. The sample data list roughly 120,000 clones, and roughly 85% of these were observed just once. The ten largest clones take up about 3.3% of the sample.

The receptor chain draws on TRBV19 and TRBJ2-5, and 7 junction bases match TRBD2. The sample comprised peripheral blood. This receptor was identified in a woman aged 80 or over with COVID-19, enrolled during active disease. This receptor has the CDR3 CASSLVGGDQYF. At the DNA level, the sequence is TGTGCCAGTAGCCTGGTTGGGGGGGACCAGTACTTC.